The T cell receptor beta chain under discussion was sequenced for a study of T cell repertoires in cytomegalovirus infection. TCRdb reanalysed the reads using MiXCR and keeps one entry per CDR3 protein. This table has about 530,000 distinct CDR3 sequences, around 27% appearing once. Only a few counts were recorded for this clonotype. The length of the CDR3 is 14 residues. Per the germline V gene, CDR1 is SGHAT and CDR2 is FQNNGV. V lost 4 bases, J lost 5 bases, and 14 bases lay in between. This receptor was taken from a human donor in good health (CMV status not recorded). Some clones in this sample may be carry-over from other donors' samples. The chain carries TRBV11-2 and TRBJ2-5; D perhaps matches TRBD1 (6 bases). The sample comprised PBMCs. In DNA, the CDR3 is TGTGCCAGCAGCTCCCAACAGGGTAGGGAGACCCAGTACTTC. It yields the protein CASSSQQGRETQYF.